The present T cell receptor (beta chain) was sequenced within a study of human T cells and chemical hapten exposure (dated by TCRdb to the early 2020s). Study-level background: For sensitization, 2% DPC in acetone was applied to a roughly 2 cm by roughly 2 cm area of upper inner arm skin. Throughout the roughly 25-week study period, patients were also given weekly therapeutic DPC doses on the scalp. Patch testing was performed on the upper back with Finn chambers containing 0.01% DPC, and the patch tests were scored after 6 days according to International Contact Dermatitis Research Group standards. Alopecia areata with under or over 50% scalp involvement, alopecia totalis and alopecia universalis were represented in the patient cohort, which was mostly female. Libraries were combined into a pool for sequencing, and differences in TCR yield between samples came mainly from small differences in library volumes within the pool. This study followed changes in the peripheral blood TCR repertoire in vivo during primary and secondary sensitization of alopecia patients to the hapten diphenylcyclopropenone (DPC). Patient blood was sampled pre-sensitization (week 0) and at 2, 6 and about 24 weeks after DPC sensitization. Some 29 alopecia patients provided blood for TCR sequencing at one to four time points (pre-sensitization, 2, 6 and 24 weeks). What the authors observed across the whole study: Expanded TCRs formed significantly more large CDR3 similarity clusters than pre-sensitization or healthy control sets, consistent with antigen-driven responses. Repeated subsampling changed both the strength of the expansion versus patch-test correlation and the threshold at which that correlation became significant. DPC sensitization did not change how many TCRs were above 1 in 1000 frequency, and no evidence was found of alterations in global repertoire structure. Alopecia, a presumed autoimmune disease, was present in all patients, so the immune response of the patients might differ from that of healthy individuals. The number of PT1 expanded TCRs positively correlated with patch test score, significant at thresholds 8, 16 and 32 but not 4.

Explained via the paper, the time point label denotes: patch test 2, 6 weeks after DPC sensitization. The intended sense of this specimen's treatment or condition label: therapeutic diphenylcyclopropenone sensitization with weekly scalp DPC. At each patch-test visit, blood was drawn before the patch test was applied. Patients were considered eligible if aged 18 to 70, diagnosed with alopecia and deemed suitable for DPC therapy, and patients were excluded if pregnant. Total RNA was extracted from unfractionated whole blood that had been collected in Tempus Blood RNA tubes. Library preparation used RACE. The listed sequencing device is NextSeq 500. Library preparation attached unique molecular identifiers to individual cDNA molecules for quantitative, reproducible TCR counting. Each blood RNA sample was used to sequence both TCR alpha and TCR beta chains. In the authors' own workflow: Samples had a median of roughly 91,000 TCRs, with a range from about 23,224 to 750,000. V, J and CDR3 annotation of the TCR reads was performed with the Decombinator software suite. Every sample was subsampled to the same number of TCRs (28,000) for the PS versus PT1 abundance plots. TCRs were defined as expanded if absent before sensitization and observed at least eight times at the 2-week time point. Using fastp trimming at Q25 and MiXCR clonotype assembly, TCRdb reanalyzed the public sequencing data and kept in-frame beta chains. Each CDR3 protein gets just one entry, which takes the most common genes and DNA from the rows behind it. It is TCRdb's table, rather than the study itself, that gives the V and J calls and clone size. A total of approximately 100,000 distinct CDR3 sequences appear in this sample, roughly 10% of them only once. Of the sample, about 3.1% is held by the ten largest clones.

On this clonotype: What antigen it recognizes has not been identified. No base quality information exists; no much larger clone differs at one position.

This material consisted of whole blood, taken in connection with sensitization to the hapten diphenylcyclopropenone (DPC). This sequence was found in a woman between 40 and 50 years old with alopecia areata. Some clones in this sample may be carry-over from other donors' samples.

The encoded CDR3 is CASSQDSPNQPQHF. The DNA sequence reads TGTGCCAGCAGTCAAGACAGCCCCAATCAGCCCCAGCATTTT. Recombination linked TRBV2 to TRBJ1-5, with a weak D call of TRBD1 (5 bases match). The germline V gene supplies CDR1 SNHLY and CDR2 FYNNEI. The trim is 5 bases for V and 3 bases for J, with a gap of 11 bases between the germline ends. From its cysteine to its phenylalanine, the CDR3 spans 14 amino acids. Just CDR3 DNA is preserved here, 42 bases in frame from base 1.